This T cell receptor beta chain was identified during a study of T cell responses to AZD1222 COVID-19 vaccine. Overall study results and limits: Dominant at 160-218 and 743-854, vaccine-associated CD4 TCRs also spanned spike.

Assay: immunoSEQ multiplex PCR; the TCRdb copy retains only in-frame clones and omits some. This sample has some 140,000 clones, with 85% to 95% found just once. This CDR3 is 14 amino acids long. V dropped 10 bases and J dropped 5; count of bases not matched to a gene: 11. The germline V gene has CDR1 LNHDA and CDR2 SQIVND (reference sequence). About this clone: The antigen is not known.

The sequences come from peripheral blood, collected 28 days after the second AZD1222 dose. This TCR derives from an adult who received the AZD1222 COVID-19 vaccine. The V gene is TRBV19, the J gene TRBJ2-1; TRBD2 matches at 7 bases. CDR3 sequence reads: CATSPGGSNNEQFF. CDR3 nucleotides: TGTGCCACCTCGCCGGGGGGAAGTAACAATGAGCAGTTCTTC.